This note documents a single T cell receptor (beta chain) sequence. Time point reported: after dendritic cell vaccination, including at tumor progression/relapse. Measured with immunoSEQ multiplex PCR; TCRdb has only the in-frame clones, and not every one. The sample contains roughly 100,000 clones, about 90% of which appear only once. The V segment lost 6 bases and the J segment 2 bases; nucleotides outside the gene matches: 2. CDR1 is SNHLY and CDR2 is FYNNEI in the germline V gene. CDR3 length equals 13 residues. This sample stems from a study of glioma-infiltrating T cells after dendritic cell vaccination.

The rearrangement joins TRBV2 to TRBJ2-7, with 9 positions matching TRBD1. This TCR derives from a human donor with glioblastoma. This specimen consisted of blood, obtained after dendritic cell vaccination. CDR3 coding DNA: TGTGCCAGCAGGGGGACAGGGACCTACGAGCAGTACTTC. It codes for CASRGTGTYEQYF.